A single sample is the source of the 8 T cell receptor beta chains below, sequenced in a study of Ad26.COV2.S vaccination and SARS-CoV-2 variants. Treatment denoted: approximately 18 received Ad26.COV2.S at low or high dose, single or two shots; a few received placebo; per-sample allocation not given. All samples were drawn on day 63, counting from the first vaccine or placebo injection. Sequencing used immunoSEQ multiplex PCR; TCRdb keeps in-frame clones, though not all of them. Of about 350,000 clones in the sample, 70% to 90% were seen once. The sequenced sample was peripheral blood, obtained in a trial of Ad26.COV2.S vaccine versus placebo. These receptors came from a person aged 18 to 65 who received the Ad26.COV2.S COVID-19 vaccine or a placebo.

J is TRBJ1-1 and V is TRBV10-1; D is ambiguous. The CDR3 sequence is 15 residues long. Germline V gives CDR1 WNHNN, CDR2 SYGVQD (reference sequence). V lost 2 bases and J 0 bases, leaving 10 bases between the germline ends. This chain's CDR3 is CASSEGSRMNTEAFF. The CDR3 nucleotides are TGCGCCAGCAGTGAGGGCAGCAGAATGAACACTGAAGCTTTCTTT.

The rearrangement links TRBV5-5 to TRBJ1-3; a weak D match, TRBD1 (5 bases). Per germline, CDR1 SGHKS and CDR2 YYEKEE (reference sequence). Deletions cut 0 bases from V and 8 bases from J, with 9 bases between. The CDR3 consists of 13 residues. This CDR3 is CASSLAGTDTIYF. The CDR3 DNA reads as TGTGCCAGCAGCTTGGCAGGGACGGACACCATATATTTT.

CDR3 residues: CASSQGGYGSYEQYF. The CDR3 nucleotides read TGTGCCAGCAGCCAAGGTGGTTACGGGTCCTACGAGCAGTACTTC. The rearrangement joins TRBV3-1 (or the pseudogene TRBV3-2) to TRBJ2-7; no reliable D call. CDR3 size: 15 residues. The germline V gene encodes CDR1 LGHDT and CDR2 YNNKEL (reference sequence). V was shortened by 1 base and J by 1 base, with 11 bases between the two germline ends.

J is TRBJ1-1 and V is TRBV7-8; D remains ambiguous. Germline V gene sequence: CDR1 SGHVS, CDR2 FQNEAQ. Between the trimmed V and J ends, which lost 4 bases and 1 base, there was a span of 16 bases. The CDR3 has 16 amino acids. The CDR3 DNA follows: TGTGCCAGCAGCTCGGATCGAGGAGCCTCGAACACTGAAGCTTTCTTT. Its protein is CASSSDRGASNTEAFF.

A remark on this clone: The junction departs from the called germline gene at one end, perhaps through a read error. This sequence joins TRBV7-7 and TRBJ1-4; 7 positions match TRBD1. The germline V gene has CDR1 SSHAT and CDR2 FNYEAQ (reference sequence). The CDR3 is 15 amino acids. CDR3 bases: TGTGCTAGCAGCTCCTTCGACAGGGAACGCGAAAAACTGTTTTTT. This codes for CASSSFDREREKLFF. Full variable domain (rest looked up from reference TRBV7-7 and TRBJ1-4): GAGVSQSPRYKVTKRGQDVTLRCDPISSHATLYWYQQALGQGPEFLTYFNYEAQPDKSGLPSDRFSAERPEGSISTLTIQRTEQRDSAMYRCASSSFDREREKLFFGSGTQLSVL.

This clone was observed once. The CDR3: CASSTSGADYEQYF. The CDR3 bases are TGTGCCAGCAGCACTAGCGGGGCGGACTACGAGCAGTACTTC. The chain uses TRBV5-4 and TRBJ2-7, with 10 bases lining up with TRBD2. The junction had 4 bases not matched to a gene; V was cut back by 4 bases and J by 3 bases. The CDR3 runs to 14 residues. Germline V lookup: CDR1 SGHNT, CDR2 YYREEE (reference sequence).

CDR3 sequence (DNA): TGTGCCAGCAGGAGACAGGGAGTGGGAAACACCATATATTTT. It codes for CASRRQGVGNTIYF. V is TRBV7-2 and J is TRBJ1-3; 7 bases are a match to TRBD1. Germline V gene sequence: CDR1 SGHTA, CDR2 FQGNSA. V trimming: 6 bases; J trimming: 4 bases; junction bases outside the gene matches: 6. The CDR3 runs 14 residues.

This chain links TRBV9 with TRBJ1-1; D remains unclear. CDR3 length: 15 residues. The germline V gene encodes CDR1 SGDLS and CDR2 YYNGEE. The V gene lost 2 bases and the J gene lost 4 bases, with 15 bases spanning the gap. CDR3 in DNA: TGTGCCAGCAGCGTCACCCCAGTAGCCGGCACTGAAGCTTTCTTT. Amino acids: CASSVTPVAGTEAFF.